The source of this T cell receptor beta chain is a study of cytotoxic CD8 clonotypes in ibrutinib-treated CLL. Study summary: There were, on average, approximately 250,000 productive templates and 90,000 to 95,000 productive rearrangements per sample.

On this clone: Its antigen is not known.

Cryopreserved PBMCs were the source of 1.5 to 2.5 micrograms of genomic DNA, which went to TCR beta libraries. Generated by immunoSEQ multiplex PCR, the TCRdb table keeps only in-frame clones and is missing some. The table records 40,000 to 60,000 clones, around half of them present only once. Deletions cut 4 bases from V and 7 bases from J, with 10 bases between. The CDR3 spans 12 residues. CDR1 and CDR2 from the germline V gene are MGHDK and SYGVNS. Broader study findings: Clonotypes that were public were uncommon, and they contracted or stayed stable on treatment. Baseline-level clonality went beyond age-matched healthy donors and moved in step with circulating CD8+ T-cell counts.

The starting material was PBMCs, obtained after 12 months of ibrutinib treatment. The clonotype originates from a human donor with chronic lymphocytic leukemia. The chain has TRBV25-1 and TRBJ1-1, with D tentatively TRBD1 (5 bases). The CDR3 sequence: CASSVGASEAFF. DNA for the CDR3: TGTGCCAGCAGTGTCGGGGCCAGTGAAGCTTTCTTT.